The clone carrying this T cell receptor (beta chain) is termed medium-sized (0.01 to 0.1%). The antigen remains undetermined. Study-wide points: Tumor Treg TCRs overlapped most with tumor naive CD4+ cells.

Adaptor-ligated barcode primers were used to amplify TRBV12-4/TRBJ1-2 clonotypes. MiXCR was run by TCRdb on the multiplex PCR reads, yielding one entry per CDR3 protein. The table has about 1,600 distinct CDR3 sequences, 4% to 5% seen once. Naive CD4+ T cells were purified with Tregs depleted by CD25. Trimming stripped 1 base from V and 2 bases from J, with 11 bases between. The length of the CDR3 is 15 residues. This clonotype was sampled from a female donor with breast cancer. The sequencing input was naive CD4+ T cells sorted from blood. The sample's subset: naive CD4+ T cells, CD4+CD45RA+CD25-. The V gene is TRBV12-3 or TRBV12-4, the J gene TRBJ1-2; D is uncertain. This CDR3 is CASSLGEQMNYGYTF. As DNA, the CDR3 is TGTGCCAGCAGTTTAGGCGAACAGATGAACTATGGCTACACCTTC.